The rows below give T cell receptor beta chains drawn from one sample of a study of OX40 agonist ivuxolimab in advanced cancers. TCRdb's copy holds only in-frame clones and misses some; the assay was immunoSEQ multiplex PCR. The sample contains under 70,000 clones, roughly 81% of which appear only once. The sequenced sample was CD4+ or CD8+ T cells sorted from blood, obtained in a trial of the OX40 agonist ivuxolimab. The receptors here all came from an adult with an advanced solid tumor such as melanoma, head and neck, liver or kidney cancer. CDR3s include the opening cysteine and the closing phenylalanine or tryptophan. The D gene is left open where the match is weak. Not every row has a clone size; where given, it reads once, few, many or a size class.

V	size	J	D	DNA	CDR3
TRBV30	-	TRBJ2-7	TRBD1	TGTGCCTGGACGACAGGGCTCTCCTACGAGCAGTACTTC	CAWTTGLSYEQYF
TRBV28	-	TRBJ1-4	-	TGTGCCAGCAGTTCCAGACAGGCAACTAATGAAAAACTGTTTTTT	CASSSRQATNEKLFF
TRBV27	-	TRBJ2-7	TRBD2	TGTGCCAGCAGTCCTAGCGGGATCTACGAGCAGTACTTC	CASSPSGIYEQYF
TRBV28	few	TRBJ1-1	TRBD1	TGTGCCAGCACCACGGGACAGGCCTTACGGGAAGCTTTCTTT	CASTTGQALREAFF
TRBV28	-	TRBJ2-3	-	TGTGCCAGCAGAAATCGAGGGGCTACTAGCACAGATACGCAGTATTTT	CASRNRGATSTDTQYF
TRBV30	-	TRBJ2-2	-	TGTGCCTGGAGTGTACAGGGTGGAGCCAGGAACACCGGGGAGCTGTTTTTT	CAWSVQGGARNTGELFF
TRBV5-3	-	TRBJ2-1	TRBD2	TGTGCCAGAAGTGGACTAGCGGTCCAAAATGAGCAGTTCTTC	CARSGLAVQNEQFF
TRBV28	-	TRBJ1-4	-	TGTGCCAGCAGCCGGTCAGGGAGGACTAATGAAAAACTGTTTTTT	CASSRSGRTNEKLFF
TRBV4-1	-	TRBJ2-5	TRBD2	TGCGCCAGCAGCCAAGATCCCACTAGCGGGTCCCAAGAGACCCAGTACTTC	CASSQDPTSGSQETQYF
TRBV29-1	-	TRBJ2-7	-	TGCAGCGTTGAAGAAGCTTACGAGCAGTACTTC	CSVEEAYEQYF
TRBV19	few	TRBJ1-2	-	TGTGCCTCCCAAGCCCTGGACAGAAACTATGGCTACACCTTC	CASQALDRNYGYTF
TRBV5-1	-	TRBJ2-7	TRBD2	TGCGCCAGCAGCTTGGTGGCTAGCGGGGCGAACTCCTACGAGCAGTACTTC	CASSLVASGANSYEQYF